These T cell receptor beta chains were read from a single sample in a study of T cells after yellow fever vaccination. In TCRdb, the 5' RACE reads were re-called with MiXCR into one record per CDR3 protein. This table has about 340,000 distinct CDR3 sequences, around 12% appearing once. The specimen comprised CD4+ T cells sorted from PBMCs, sampled 15 days after the yellow fever booster vaccination. These receptors all stem from a man aged 18-30 years who received the YFV17D yellow fever vaccine. CDR3s include the opening cysteine and the closing phenylalanine or tryptophan. The D gene is left open where the match is weak. Rows may omit the clone size; those that give it use once, few, many or a size class.

v_call	clone_size	j_call	d_call	cdr3_nt	cdr3_aa
TRBV6-1	few	TRBJ2-7	TRBD1	TGTGCCAGCAGCGGTGGGACAGGGGACCACGAGCAGTACTTC	CASSGGTGDHEQYF
TRBV3-1	few	TRBJ2-7	NA	TGTGCCAGCAGCCACCGGGCCGCAAACGAGCAGTACTTC	CASSHRAANEQYF
TRBV5-1	NA	TRBJ1-2	NA	TGCGCCAGCAGCTTGGAGTGGGGTCAATATGGCTACACCTTC	CASSLEWGQYGYTF
TRBV12-3/TRBV12-4	NA	TRBJ2-7	NA	TGTGCCAGCAGTTATCAGAGGGACATCTACGAGCAGTACTTC	CASSYQRDIYEQYF
TRBV7-2	NA	TRBJ1-6	NA	TGTGCCAGCAGCAACTACAGGGAGGTACCCCTCCACTTT	CASSNYREVPLHF
TRBV29-1	NA	TRBJ1-1	NA	TGCAGCGTTCGTGGGTCGAACACTGAAGCTTTCTTT	CSVRGSNTEAFF
TRBV11-2	many	TRBJ2-6	NA	TGTGCCAGCCGCTTCTCTGGGGCCAACGTCCTGACTTTC	CASRFSGANVLTF
TRBV5-1	few	TRBJ1-2	TRBD1	TGCGCCAGCAGCGTAACACCTGGACAGGCCTACACCTTC	CASSVTPGQAYTF
TRBV19	NA	TRBJ1-1	TRBD1	TGTGCCAGCACGGACAGGGGGGTTTGGACTGAAGCTTTCTTT	CASTDRGVWTEAFF
TRBV5-6	many	TRBJ2-3	NA	TGTGCCAGCAGCTGGGGGACAGATACGCAGTATTTT	CASSWGTDTQYF
TRBV5-1	NA	TRBJ1-1	NA	TGCGCCAGCAGCTGGGATACAAGAGCTGAAGCTTTCTTT	CASSWDTRAEAFF
TRBV11-3	few	TRBJ2-2	TRBD1	TGTGCCAGCAGCTTCGACAGGGGGGGGACCGGGGAGCTGTTTTTT	CASSFDRGGTGELFF
TRBV5-1	many	TRBJ1-1	NA	TGCGCCAGCAGCTTGGGTCCCGGAGAAGCTTTCTTT	CASSLGPGEAFF
TRBV6-2/TRBV6-3	NA	TRBJ2-3	TRBD2	TGTGCCAGCAGTTACCGTTCGGGGGGGTATAGCACAGATACGCAGTATTTT	CASSYRSGGYSTDTQYF
TRBV5-1	NA	TRBJ2-5	NA	TGCGCCAGCAGCTTGGCAGGCCAGATCCAAGAGACCCAGTACTTC	CASSLAGQIQETQYF
TRBV28	NA	TRBJ1-5	NA	TGTGCCAGCAGCCGTTTCACAGGACAGCCCCAGCATTTT	CASSRFTGQPQHF
TRBV10-1	NA	TRBJ2-3	NA	TGCGCCAGCAGTGAGTACGGGGGGCGAGGAGAAGATACGCAGTATTTT	CASSEYGGRGEDTQYF
TRBV7-9	many	TRBJ2-7	NA	TGTGCCAGCAGCCTGTCCTACGAGCAGTACTTC	CASSLSYEQYF
TRBV10-3	NA	TRBJ1-5	NA	TGTGCCATCAGTGATGGAAAGGTCTGGGAGCAGCCCCAGCATTTT	CAISDGKVWEQPQHF
TRBV7-9	NA	TRBJ1-1	TRBD1	TGTGCCAGCAGGATGACAGGGGAGAGTACTGAAGTTTTCTTT	CASRMTGESTEVFF
TRBV5-1	few	TRBJ1-6	NA	TGCGCCAGCAGCCCCTGGGAAGCCAATTCACCCCTCCACTTT	CASSPWEANSPLHF
TRBV28	NA	TRBJ1-1	NA	TGTGCCAGCAGTTTACCCCCGGGGTGGTACACTGAAGCTTTCTTT	CASSLPPGWYTEAFF
TRBV7-8	few	TRBJ2-7	NA	TGTGCCAGCAGCCGACCGGGGGGCCGGTACGAGCAGTACTTC	CASSRPGGRYEQYF
TRBV14	NA	TRBJ2-2	NA	TGTGCCAGCAGCCAACACAGCATCAACACCGGGGAGCTGTTTTTT	CASSQHSINTGELFF
TRBV7-8	NA	TRBJ2-2	NA	TGTGCCAGCAGCTTAGCTCTAGCAGGCCCCCTCTCTAACACCGGGGAGCTGTTTTTT	CASSLALAGPLSNTGELFF